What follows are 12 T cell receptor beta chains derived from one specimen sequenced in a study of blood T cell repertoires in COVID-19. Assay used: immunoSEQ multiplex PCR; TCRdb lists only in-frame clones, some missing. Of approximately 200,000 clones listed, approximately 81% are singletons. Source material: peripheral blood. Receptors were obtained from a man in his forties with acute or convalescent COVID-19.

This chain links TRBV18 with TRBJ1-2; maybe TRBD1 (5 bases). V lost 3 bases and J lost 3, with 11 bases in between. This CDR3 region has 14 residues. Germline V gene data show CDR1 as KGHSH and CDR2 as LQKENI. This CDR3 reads CASSPGRGYYGYTF. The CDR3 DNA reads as TGTGCCAGCTCACCGGGGAGGGGATACTATGGCTACACCTTC.

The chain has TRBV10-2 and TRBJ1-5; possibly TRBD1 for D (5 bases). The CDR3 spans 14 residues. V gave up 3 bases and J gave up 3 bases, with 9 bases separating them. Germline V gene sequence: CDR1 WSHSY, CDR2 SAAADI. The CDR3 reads CASSDRAINQPQHF. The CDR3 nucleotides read TGCGCCAGCAGTGACAGGGCCATCAATCAGCCCCAGCATTTT.

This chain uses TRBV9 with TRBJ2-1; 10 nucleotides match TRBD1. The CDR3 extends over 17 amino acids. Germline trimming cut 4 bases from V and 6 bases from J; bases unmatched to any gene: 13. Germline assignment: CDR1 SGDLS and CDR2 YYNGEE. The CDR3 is CASSPKFDRGRLNEQFF. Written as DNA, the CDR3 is TGTGCCAGCAGCCCAAAGTTCGACAGGGGGCGCCTCAATGAGCAGTTCTTC.

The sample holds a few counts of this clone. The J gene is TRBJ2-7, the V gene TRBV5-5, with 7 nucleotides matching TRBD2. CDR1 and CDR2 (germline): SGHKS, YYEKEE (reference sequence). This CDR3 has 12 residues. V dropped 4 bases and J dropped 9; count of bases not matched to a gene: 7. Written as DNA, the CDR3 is TGTGCCAGCAGCCCTACTAGCGCGGGGCAGTACTTC. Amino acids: CASSPTSAGQYF.

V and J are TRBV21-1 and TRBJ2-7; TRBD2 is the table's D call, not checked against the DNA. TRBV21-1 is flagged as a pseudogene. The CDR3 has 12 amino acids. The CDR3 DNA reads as TGTGCCAGCAGCAAAGTCGAGTACGAGCAGTACTTC. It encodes CASSKVEYEQYF.

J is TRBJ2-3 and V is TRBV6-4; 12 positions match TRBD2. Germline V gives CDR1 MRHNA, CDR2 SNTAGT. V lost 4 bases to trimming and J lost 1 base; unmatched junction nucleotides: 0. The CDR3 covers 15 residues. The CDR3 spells CASSGTSGGTDTQYF. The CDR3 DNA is TGTGCCAGCAGTGGGACTAGCGGGGGCACAGATACGCAGTATTTT.

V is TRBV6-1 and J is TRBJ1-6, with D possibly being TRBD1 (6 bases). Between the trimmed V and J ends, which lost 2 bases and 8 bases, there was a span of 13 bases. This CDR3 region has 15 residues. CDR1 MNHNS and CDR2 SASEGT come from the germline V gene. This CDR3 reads CASSEMSRTDSPLHF. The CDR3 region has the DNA TGTGCCAGCAGTGAAATGAGTAGGACAGATTCACCCCTCCACTTT.

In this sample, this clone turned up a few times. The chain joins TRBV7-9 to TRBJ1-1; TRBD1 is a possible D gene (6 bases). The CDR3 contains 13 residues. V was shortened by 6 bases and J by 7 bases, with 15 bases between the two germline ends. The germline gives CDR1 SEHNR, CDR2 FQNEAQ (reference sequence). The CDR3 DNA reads TGTGCCAGCAGGGGAAGCGGGGGGCGTGAAGCTTTCTTT. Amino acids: CASRGSGGREAFF.

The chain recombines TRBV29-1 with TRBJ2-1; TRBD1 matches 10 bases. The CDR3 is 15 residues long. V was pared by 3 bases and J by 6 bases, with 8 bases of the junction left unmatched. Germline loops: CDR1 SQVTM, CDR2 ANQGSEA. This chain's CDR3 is CSVEKTGGGANEQFF. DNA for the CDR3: TGCAGCGTTGAGAAGACAGGGGGCGGAGCCAATGAGCAGTTCTTC.

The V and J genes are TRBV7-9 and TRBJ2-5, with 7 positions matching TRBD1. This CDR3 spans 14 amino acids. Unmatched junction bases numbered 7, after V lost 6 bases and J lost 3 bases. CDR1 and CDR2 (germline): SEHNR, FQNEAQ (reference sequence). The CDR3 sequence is CASSPHTGEETQYF. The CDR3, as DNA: TGTGCCAGCAGTCCCCATACAGGGGAAGAGACCCAGTACTTC.

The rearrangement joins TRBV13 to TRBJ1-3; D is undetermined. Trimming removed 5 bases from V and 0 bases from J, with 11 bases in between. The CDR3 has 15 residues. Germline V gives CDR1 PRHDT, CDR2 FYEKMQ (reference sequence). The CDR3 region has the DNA TGTGCCAGCAGCCTGCTCCAGGCCTCTGGAAACACCATATATTTT. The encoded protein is CASSLLQASGNTIYF.

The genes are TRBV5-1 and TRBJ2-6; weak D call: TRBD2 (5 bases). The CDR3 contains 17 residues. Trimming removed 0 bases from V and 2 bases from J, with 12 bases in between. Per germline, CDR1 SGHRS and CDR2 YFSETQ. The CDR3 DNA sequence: TGCGCCAGCAGCTTGGCCCCCGGGAAGGCTGGGGCCAACGTCCTGACTTTC. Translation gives CASSLAPGKAGANVLTF. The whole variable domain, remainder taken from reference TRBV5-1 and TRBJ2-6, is KAGVTQTPRYLIKTRGQQVTLSCSPISGHRSVSWYQQTPGQGLQFLFEYFSETQRNKGNFPGRFSGRQFSNSRSEMNVSTLELGDSALYLCASSLAPGKAGANVLTFGAGSRLTVL.